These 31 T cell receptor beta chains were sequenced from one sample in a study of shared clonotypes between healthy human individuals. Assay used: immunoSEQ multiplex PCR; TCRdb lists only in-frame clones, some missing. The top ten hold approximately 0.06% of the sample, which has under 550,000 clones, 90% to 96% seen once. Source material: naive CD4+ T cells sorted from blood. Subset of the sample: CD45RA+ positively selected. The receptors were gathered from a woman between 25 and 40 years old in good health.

This chain's CDR3 is CASSTGTGGTNEQFF. The CDR3 DNA reads TGTGCCAGCAGCACCGGGACTGGCGGAACCAATGAGCAGTTCTTC. V and J are TRBV6-6 and TRBJ2-1, with D perhaps TRBD2 (6 bases). Per the germline V gene, CDR1 is MNHNY and CDR2 is SVGAGI (reference sequence). CDR3 length: 15 amino acids. Trimming left V 6 bases short and J 6 bases short, with 18 bases between.

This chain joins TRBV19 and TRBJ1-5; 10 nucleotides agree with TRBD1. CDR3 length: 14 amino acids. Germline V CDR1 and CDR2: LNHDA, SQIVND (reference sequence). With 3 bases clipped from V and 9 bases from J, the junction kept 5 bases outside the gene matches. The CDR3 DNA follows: TGTGCCAGTAGTATGGACAGGGGGAATACGCCCCAGCATTTT. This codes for CASSMDRGNTPQHF.

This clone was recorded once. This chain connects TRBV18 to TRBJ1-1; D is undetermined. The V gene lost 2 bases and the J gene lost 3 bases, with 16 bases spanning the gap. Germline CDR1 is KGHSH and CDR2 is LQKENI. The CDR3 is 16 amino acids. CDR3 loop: CASSPRSSTTDTEAFF. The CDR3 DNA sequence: TGTGCCAGCTCACCAAGGTCGAGCACGACGGACACTGAAGCTTTCTTT.

The CDR3 nucleotides are TGTGCCATCAGTGTAGCGGGAGGGCCTGGAGATACGCAGTATTTT. It specifies CAISVAGGPGDTQYF. The chain employs TRBV10-3 and TRBJ2-3; TRBD2 matches 11 bases. CDR3 length: 15 residues. The J segment lost 5 bases and the V segment lost 4 bases, leaving 5 bases of the junction unmatched. Germline lookup yields CDR1 ENHRY and CDR2 SYGVKD.

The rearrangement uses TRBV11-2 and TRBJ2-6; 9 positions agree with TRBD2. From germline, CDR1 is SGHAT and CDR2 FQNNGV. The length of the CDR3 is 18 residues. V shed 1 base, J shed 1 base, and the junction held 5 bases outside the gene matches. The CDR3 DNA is TGTGCCAGCAGCTTAGTTTCTAGCGGGATGTCTGGGGCCAACGTCCTGACTTTC. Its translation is CASSLVSSGMSGANVLTF.

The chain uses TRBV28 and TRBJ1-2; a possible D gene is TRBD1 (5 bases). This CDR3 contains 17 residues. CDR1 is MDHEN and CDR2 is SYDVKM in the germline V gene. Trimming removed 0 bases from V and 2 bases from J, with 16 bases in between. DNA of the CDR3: TGTGCCAGCAGTTTATGGGCCGCAGGGAAATCCAACTATGGCTACACCTTC. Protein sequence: CASSLWAAGKSNYGYTF.

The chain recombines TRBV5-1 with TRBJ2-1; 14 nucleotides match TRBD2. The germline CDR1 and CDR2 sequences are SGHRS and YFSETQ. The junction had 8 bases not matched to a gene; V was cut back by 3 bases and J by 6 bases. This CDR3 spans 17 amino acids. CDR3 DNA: TGCGCCAGCAGCTGGTTTAGGACTAGCGGGAGGCCCAATGAGCAGTTCTTC. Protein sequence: CASSWFRTSGRPNEQFF.

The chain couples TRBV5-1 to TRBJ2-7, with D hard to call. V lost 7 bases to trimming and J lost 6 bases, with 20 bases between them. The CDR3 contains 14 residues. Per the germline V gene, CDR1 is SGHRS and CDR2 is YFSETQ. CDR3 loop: CASGPLGGPIEQYF. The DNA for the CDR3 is TGCGCCAGCGGCCCTCTAGGCGGTCCGATCGAGCAGTACTTC.

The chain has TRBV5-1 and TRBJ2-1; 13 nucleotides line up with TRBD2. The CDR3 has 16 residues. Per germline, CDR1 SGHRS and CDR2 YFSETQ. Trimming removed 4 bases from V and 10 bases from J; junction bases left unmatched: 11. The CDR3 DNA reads TGCGCCAGCAGCCCACAGACTAGCGGGAGGACGGGGGAGCAGTTCTTC. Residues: CASSPQTSGRTGEQFF.

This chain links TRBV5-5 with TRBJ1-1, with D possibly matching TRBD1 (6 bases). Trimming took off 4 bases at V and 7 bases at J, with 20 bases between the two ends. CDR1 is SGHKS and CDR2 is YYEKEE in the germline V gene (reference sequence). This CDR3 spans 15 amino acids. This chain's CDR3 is CASSAINGGAGEAFF. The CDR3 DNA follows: TGTGCCAGCAGCGCGATCAACGGGGGCGCAGGTGAAGCTTTCTTT.

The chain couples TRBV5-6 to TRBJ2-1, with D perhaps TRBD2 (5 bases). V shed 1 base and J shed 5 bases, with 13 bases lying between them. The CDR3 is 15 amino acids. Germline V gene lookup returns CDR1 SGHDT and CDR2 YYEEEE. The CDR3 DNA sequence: TGTGCCAGCAGCTTGAAGGATAGCGACCACAATGAGCAGTTCTTC. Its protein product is CASSLKDSDHNEQFF.

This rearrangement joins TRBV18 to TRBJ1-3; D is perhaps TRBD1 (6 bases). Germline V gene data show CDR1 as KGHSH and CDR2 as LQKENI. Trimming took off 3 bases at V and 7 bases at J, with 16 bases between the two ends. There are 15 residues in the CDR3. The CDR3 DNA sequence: TGTGCCAGCTCACCTTTCACAGGGCCCGTGAACACCATATATTTT. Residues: CASSPFTGPVNTIYF.

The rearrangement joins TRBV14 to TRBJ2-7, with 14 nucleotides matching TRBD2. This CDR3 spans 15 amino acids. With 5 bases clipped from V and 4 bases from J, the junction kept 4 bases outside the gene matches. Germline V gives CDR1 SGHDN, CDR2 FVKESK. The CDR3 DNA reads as TGTGCCAGCAGCAGGGGACTAGCGGGAGTTTACGAGCAGTACTTC. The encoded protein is CASSRGLAGVYEQYF.

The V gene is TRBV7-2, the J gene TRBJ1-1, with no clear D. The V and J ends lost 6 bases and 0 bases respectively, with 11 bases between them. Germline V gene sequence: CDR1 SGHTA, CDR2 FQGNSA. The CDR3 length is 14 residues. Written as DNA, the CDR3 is TGTGCCAGCAGGATGACTAGCCTGAACACTGAAGCTTTCTTT. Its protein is CASRMTSLNTEAFF.

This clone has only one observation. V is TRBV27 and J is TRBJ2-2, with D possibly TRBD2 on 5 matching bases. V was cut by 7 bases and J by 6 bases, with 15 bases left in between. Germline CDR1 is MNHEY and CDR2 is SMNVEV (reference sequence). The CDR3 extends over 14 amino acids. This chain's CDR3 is CASTVRESAGELFF. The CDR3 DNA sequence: TGTGCCAGCACCGTGAGGGAGTCGGCCGGGGAGCTGTTTTTT.

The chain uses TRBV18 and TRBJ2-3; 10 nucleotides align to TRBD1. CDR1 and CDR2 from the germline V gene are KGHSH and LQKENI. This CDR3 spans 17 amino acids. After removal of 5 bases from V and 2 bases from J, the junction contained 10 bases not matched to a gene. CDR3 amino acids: CASSTQPGQGTTDTQYF. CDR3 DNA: TGTGCCAGCTCAACACAACCGGGACAGGGGACCACAGATACGCAGTATTTT.

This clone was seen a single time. CDR3 DNA sequence: TGTGCCAGCAGCGAAGGACTAGCCCGTAGGGAGCAGTTCTTC. It specifies CASSEGLARREQFF. The rearrangement joins TRBV28 to TRBJ2-1, with TRBD2 matching 8 bases. The CDR3 covers 14 residues. Losses at the gene ends were 6 bases for V and 10 bases for J; bases not matched to a gene: 11. The germline CDR1 and CDR2 sequences are MDHEN and SYDVKM. Full variable domain (outside the CDR3, taken from reference TRBV28 and TRBJ2-1): DVKVTQSSRYLVKRTGEKVFLECVQDMDHENMFWYRQDPGLGLRLIYFSYDVKMKEKGDIPEGYSVSREKKERFSLILESASTNQTSMYLCASSEGLARREQFFGPGTRLTVL.

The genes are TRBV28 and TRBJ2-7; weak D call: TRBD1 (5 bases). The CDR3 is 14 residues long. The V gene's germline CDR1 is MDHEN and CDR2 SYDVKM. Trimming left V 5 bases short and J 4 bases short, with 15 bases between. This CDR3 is CASSIPPDSYEQYF. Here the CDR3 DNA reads TGTGCCAGCAGTATTCCCCCCGACAGTTACGAGCAGTACTTC.

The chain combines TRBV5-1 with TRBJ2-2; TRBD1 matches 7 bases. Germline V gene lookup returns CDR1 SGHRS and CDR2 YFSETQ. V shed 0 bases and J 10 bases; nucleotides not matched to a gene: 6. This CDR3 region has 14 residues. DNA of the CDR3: TGCGCCAGCAGCTTGGCCGGGACAGCAGAGGAGCTGTTTTTT. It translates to CASSLAGTAEELFF. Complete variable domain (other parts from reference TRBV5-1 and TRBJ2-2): KAGVTQTPRYLIKTRGQQVTLSCSPISGHRSVSWYQQTPGQGLQFLFEYFSETQRNKGNFPGRFSGRQFSNSRSEMNVSTLELGDSALYLCASSLAGTAEELFFGEGSRLTVL.

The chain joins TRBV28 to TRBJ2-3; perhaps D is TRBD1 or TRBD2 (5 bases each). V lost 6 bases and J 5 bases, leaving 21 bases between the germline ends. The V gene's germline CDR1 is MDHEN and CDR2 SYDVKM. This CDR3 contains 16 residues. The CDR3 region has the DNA TGTGCCAGCAGGTGGAGTGCCGAGGGGCTTGGAGATACGCAGTATTTT. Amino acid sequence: CASRWSAEGLGDTQYF.

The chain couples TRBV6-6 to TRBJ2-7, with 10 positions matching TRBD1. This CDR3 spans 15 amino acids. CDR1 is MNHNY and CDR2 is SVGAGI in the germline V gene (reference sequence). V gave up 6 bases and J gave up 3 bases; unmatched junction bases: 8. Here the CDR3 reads CASSPWDRGGYEQYF. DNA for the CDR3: TGTGCCAGCAGCCCCTGGGACAGGGGAGGCTACGAGCAGTACTTC.

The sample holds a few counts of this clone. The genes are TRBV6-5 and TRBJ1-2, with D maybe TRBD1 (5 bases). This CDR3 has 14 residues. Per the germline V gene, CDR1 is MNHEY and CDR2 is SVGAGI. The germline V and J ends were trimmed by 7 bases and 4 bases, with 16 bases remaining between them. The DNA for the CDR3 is TGTGCCAGCACCCAGGGCCCAGGTGGCTATGGCTACACCTTC. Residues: CASTQGPGGYGYTF.

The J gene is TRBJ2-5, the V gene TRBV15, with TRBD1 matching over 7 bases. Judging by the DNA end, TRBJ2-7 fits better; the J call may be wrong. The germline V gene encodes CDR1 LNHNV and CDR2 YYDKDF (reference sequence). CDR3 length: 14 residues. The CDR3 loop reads CATSSGQVSYEQYF. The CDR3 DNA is TGTGCCACCAGCAGCGGACAGGTGAGCTACGAGCAGTACTTC.

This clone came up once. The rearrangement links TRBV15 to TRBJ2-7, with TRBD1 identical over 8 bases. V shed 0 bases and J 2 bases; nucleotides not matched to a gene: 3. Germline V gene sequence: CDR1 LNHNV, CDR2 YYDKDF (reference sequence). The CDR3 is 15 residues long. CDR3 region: CATSREGDRTYEQYF. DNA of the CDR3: TGTGCCACCAGCAGAGAAGGGGACAGGACCTACGAGCAGTACTTC.

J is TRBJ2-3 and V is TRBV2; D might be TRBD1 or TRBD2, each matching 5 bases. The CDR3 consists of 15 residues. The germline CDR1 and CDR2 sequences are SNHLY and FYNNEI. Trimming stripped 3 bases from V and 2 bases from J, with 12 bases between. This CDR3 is CASSEGRGDTDTQYF. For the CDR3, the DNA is TGTGCCAGCAGTGAGGGAAGGGGAGACACAGATACGCAGTATTTT.

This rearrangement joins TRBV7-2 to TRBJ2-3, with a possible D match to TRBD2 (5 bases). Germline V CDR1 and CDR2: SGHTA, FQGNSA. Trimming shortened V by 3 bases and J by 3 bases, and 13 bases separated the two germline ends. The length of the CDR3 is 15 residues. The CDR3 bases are TGTGCCAGCAGCTTGGTGCGAACTAGTACAGATACGCAGTATTTT. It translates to CASSLVRTSTDTQYF.

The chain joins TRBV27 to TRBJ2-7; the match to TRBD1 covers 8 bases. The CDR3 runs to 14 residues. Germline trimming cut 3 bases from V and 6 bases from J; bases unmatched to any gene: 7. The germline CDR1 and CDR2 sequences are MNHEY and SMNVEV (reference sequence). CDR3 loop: CASSFTRGLGEQYF. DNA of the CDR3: TGTGCCAGCAGTTTCACCAGGGGGCTGGGCGAGCAGTACTTC.

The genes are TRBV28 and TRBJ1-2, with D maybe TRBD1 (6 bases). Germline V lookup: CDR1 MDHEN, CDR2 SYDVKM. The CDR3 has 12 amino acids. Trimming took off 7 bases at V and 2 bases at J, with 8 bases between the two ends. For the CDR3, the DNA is TGTGCCAGCAAGGACAGCAACTATGGCTACACCTTC. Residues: CASKDSNYGYTF.

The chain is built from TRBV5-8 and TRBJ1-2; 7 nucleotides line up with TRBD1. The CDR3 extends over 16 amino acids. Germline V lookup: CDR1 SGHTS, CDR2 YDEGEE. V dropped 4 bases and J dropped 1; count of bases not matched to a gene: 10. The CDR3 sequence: CASSIYGTEDNYGYTF. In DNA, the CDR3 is TGTGCCAGCAGCATATACGGGACAGAAGATAACTATGGCTACACCTTC. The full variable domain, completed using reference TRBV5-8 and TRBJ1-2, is EAGVTQSPTHLIKTRGQQATLRCSPISGHTSVYWYQQALGLGLQFLLWYDEGEERNRGNFPPRFSGRQFPNYSSELNVNALELEDSALYLCASSIYGTEDNYGYTFGSGTRLTVV.

The CDR3 region is CASSYSADHSYEQYF. CDR3 nucleotide sequence: TGTGCCAGCAGTTACTCCGCGGACCACTCCTACGAGCAGTACTTC. J is TRBJ2-7 and V is TRBV6-5; D ambiguous. The V gene lost 0 bases and the J gene lost 0 bases, with 9 bases spanning the gap. This CDR3 has 15 amino acids. Per the germline V gene, CDR1 is MNHEY and CDR2 is SVGAGI.

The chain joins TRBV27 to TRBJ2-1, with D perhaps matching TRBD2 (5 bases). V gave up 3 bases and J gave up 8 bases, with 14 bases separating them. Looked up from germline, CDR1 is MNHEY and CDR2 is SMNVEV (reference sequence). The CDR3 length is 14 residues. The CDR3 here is CASSFAAGIYEQFF. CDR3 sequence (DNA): TGTGCCAGCAGTTTTGCGGCGGGTATCTATGAGCAGTTCTTC.